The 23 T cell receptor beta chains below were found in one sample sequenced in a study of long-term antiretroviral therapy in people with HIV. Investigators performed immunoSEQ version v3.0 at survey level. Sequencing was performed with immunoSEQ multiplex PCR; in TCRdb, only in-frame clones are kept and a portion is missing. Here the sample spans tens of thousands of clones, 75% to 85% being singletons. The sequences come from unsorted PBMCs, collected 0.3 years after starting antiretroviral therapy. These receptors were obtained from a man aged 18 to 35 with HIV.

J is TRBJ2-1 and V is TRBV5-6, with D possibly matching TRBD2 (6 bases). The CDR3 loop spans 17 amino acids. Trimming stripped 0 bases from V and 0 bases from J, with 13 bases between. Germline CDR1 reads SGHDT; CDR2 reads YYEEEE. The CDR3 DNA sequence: TGTGCCAGCAGCTTGGGGGCGGGAAGTTTCTCCTACAATGAGCAGTTCTTC. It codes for CASSLGAGSFSYNEQFF.

CDR3 loop: CASSREVAGGDEQFF. In DNA, the CDR3 is TGCGCCAGCAGTCGTGAGGTAGCGGGAGGGGATGAGCAGTTCTTC. This chain links TRBV4-1 with TRBJ2-1, with 11 bases aligning to TRBD2. The CDR3 has 15 residues. V trimming: 6 bases; J trimming: 8 bases; junction bases outside the gene matches: 9. Germline V gene data show CDR1 as MGHRA and CDR2 as YSYEKL.

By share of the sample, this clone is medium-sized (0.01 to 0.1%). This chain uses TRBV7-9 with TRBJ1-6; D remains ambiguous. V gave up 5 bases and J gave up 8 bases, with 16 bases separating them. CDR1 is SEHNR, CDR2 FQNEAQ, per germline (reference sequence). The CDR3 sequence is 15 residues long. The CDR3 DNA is TGTGCCAGCAGCCCTACCGACCAGTGGGATTCACCCCTCCACTTT. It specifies CASSPTDQWDSPLHF.

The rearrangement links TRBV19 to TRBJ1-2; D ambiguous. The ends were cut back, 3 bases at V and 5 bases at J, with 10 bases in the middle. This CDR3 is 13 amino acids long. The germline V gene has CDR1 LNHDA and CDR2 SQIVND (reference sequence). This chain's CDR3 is CASSILAGYGYTF. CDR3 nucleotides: TGTGCCAGTAGTATCCTTGCCGGGTATGGCTACACCTTC.

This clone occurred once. Written as DNA, the CDR3 is TGTGCCAGCACCCCCGGGACAGGGGGTTTTGAAGCTTTCTTT. It codes for CASTPGTGGFEAFF. The chain links TRBV27 to TRBJ1-1; 11 bases are shared with TRBD1. This CDR3 contains 14 residues. The ends lost 7 bases at V and 7 bases at J; junction bases unmatched: 8. Germline V gene sequence: CDR1 MNHEY, CDR2 SMNVEV (reference sequence).

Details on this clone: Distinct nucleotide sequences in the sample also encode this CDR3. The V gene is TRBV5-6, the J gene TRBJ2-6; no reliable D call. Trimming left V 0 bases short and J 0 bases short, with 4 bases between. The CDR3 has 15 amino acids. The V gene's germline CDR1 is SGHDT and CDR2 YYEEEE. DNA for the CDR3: TGTGCCAGCAGCTTGGGCAACTCTGGGGCCAACGTCCTGACTTTC. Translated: CASSLGNSGANVLTF.

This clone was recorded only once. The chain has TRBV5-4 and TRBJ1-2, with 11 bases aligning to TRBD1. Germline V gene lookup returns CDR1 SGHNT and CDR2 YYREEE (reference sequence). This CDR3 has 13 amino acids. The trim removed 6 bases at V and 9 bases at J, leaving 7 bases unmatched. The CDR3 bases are TGTGCCAGCACCCTGGGGACAGGGGGAAGCTACACCTTC. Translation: CASTLGTGGSYTF. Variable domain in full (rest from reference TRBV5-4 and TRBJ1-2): ETGVTQSPTHLIKTRGQQVTLRCSSQSGHNTVSWYQQALGQGPQFIFQYYREEENGRGNFPPRFSGLQFPNYSSELNVNALELDDSALYLCASTLGTGGSYTFGSGTRLTVV.

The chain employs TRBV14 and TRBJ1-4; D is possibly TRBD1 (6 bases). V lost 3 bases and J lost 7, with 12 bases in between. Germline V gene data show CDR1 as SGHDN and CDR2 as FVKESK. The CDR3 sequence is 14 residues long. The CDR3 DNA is TGTGCCAGCAGCCAGAGGGGGGAACGTGAAAAACTGTTTTTT. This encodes CASSQRGEREKLFF.

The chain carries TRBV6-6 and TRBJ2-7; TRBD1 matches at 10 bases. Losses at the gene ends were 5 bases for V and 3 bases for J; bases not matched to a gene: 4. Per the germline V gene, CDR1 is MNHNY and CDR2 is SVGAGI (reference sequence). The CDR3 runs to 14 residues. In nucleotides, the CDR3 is TGTGCCAGCAGTAAGACAGGGGGCATCTACGAGCAGTACTTC. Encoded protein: CASSKTGGIYEQYF.

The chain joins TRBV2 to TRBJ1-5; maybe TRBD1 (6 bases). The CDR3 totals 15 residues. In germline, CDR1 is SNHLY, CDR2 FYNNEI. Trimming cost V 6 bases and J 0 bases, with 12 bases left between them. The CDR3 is CASSGTSNSNQPQHF. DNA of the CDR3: TGTGCCAGCAGCGGGACAAGCAATAGCAATCAGCCCCAGCATTTT.

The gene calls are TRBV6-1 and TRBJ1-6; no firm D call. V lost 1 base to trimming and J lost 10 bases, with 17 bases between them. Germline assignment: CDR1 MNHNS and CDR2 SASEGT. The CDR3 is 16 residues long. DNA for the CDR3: TGTGCCAGCAGTGAAGACGGCAGCCCGGTGGAATCACCCCTCCACTTT. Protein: CASSEDGSPVESPLHF.

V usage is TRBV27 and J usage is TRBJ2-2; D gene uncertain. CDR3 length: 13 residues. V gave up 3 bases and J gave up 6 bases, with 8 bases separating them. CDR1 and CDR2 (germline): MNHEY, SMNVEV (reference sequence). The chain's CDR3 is CASSFGYAGELFF. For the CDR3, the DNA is TGTGCCAGCAGTTTCGGCTATGCCGGGGAGCTGTTTTTT.

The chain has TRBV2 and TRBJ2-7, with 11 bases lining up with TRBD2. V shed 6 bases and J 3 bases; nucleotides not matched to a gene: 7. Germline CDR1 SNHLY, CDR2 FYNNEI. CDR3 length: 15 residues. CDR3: CASRPGLAGLYEQYF. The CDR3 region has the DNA TGTGCCAGCAGACCTGGACTAGCGGGCCTCTACGAGCAGTACTTC. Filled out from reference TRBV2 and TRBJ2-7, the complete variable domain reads EPEVTQTPSHQVTQMGQEVILRCVPISNHLYFYWYRQILGQKVEFLVSFYNNEISEKSEIFDDQFSVERPDGSNFTLKIRSTKLEDSAMYFCASRPGLAGLYEQYFGPGTRLTVT.

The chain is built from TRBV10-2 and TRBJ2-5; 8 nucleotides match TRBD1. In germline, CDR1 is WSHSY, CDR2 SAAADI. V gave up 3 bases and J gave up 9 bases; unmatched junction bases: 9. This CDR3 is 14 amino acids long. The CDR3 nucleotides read TGCGCCAGCAGTGACAGGACAGGGTTATTGGCCCAGTACTTC. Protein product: CASSDRTGLLAQYF.

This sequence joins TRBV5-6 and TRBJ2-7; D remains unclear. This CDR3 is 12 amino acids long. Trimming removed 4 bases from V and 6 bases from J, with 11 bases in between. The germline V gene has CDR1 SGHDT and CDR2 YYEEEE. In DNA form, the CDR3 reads TGTGCCAGCAGCCGCATGTACTTCGAGCAGTACTTC. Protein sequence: CASSRMYFEQYF.

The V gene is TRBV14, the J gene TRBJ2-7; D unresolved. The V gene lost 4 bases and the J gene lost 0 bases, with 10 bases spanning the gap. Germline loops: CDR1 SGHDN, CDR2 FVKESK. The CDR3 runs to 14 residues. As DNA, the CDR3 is TGTGCCAGCAGCCGTATCCCGAGCTCCTACGAGCAGTACTTC. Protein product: CASSRIPSSYEQYF.

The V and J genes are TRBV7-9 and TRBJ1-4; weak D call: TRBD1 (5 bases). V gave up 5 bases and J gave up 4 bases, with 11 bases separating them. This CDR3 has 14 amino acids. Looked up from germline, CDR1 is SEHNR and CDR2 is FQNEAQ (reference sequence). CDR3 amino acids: CASSNRDFNEKLFF. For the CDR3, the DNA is TGTGCCAGCAGCAACCGGGACTTTAATGAAAAACTGTTTTTT.

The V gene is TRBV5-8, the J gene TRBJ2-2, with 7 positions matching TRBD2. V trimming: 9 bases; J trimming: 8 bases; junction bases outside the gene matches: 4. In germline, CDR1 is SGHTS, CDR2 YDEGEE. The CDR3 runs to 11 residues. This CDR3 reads CATGGSGELFF. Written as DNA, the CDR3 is TGTGCCACCGGGGGGTCGGGGGAGCTGTTTTTT.

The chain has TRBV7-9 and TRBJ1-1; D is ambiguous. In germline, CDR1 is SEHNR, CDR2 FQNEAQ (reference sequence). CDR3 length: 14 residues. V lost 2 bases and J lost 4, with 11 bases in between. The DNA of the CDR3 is TGTGCCAGCAGCTTACCGGCGGCTCTCACTGAAGCTTTCTTT. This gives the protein CASSLPAALTEAFF.

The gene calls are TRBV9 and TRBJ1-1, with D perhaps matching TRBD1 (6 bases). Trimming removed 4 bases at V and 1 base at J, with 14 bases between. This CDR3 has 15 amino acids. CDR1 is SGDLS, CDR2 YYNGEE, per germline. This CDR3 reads CASSPRGDKNTEAFF. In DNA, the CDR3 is TGTGCCAGCAGCCCCCGGGGGGACAAGAACACTGAAGCTTTCTTT.

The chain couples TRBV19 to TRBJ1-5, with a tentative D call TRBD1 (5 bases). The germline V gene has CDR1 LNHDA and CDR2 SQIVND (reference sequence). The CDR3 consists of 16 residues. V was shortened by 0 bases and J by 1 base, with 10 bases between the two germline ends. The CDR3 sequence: CASSIDSGMSNQPQHF. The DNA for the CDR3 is TGTGCCAGTAGTATAGATTCAGGGATGAGCAATCAGCCCCAGCATTTT.

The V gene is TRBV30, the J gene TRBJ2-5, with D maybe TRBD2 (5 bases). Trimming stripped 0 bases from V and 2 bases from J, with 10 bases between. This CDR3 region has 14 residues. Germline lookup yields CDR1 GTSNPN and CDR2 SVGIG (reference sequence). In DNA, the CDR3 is TGTGCCTGGAGTGTGGGAAGCGGACAAGAGACCCAGTACTTC. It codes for CAWSVGSGQETQYF.

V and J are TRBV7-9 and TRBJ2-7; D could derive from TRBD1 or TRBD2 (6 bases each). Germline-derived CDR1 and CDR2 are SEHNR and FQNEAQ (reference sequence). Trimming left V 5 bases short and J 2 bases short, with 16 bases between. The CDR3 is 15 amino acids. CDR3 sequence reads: CASSPRGELTYEQYF. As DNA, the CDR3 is TGTGCCAGCAGCCCAAGGGGGGAGCTGACCTACGAGCAGTACTTC.